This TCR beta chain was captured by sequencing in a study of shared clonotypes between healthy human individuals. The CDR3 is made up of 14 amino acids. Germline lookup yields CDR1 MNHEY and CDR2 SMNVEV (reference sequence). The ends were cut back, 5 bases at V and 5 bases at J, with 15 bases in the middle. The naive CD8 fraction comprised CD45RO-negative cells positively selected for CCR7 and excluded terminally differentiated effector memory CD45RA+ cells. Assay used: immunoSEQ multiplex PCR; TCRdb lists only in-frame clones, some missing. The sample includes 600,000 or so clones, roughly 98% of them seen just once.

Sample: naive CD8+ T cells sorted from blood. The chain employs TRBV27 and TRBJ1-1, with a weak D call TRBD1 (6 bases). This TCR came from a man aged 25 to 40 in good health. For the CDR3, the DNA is TGTGCCAGCAGTCCAACGGGGGCTGGGACTGAAGCTTTCTTT. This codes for CASSPTGAGTEAFF.